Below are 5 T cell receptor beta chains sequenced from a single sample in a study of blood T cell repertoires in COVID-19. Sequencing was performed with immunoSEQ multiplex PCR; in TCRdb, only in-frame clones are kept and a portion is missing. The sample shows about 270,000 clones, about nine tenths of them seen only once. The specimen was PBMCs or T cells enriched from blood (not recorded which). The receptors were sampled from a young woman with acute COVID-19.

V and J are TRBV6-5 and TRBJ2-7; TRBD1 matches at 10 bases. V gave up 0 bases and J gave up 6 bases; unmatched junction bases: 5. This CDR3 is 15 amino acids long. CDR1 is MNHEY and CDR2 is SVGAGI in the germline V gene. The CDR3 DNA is TGTGCCAGCAGTTACTCTAGACAGGGGGCAGTCGAGCAGTACTTC. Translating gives CASSYSRQGAVEQYF.

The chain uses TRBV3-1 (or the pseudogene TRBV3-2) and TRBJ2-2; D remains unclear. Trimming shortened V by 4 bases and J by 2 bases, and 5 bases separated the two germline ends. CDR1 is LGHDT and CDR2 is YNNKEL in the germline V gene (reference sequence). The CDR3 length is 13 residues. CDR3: CASSPTNTGELFF. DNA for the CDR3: TGTGCCAGCAGCCCTACTAACACCGGGGAGCTGTTTTTT.

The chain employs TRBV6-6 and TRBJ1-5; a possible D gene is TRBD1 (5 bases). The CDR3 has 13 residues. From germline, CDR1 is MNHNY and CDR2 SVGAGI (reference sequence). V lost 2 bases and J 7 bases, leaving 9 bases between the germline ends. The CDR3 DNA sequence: TGTGCCAGCAGTTACGGGGGGTTCCAGCCCCAGCATTTT. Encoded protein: CASSYGGFQPQHF.

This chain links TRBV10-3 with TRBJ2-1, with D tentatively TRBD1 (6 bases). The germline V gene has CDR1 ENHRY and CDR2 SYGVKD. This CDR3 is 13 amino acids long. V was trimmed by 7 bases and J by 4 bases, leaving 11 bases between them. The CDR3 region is CAINPDRYNEQFF. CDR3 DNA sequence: TGTGCCATCAATCCTGACAGGTACAATGAGCAGTTCTTC.

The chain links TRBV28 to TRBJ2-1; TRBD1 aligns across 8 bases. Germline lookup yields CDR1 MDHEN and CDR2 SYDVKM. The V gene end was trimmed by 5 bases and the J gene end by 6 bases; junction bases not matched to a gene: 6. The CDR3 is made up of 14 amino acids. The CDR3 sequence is CASSKRDRPNEQFF. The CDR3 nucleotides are TGTGCCAGCAGTAAAAGGGACAGGCCCAATGAGCAGTTCTTC.